This T cell receptor beta chain was captured by sequencing in a study of blood T cell repertoires in COVID-19. The overall study: Sites across the United States, Italy and Spain contributed samples from acute and convalescent COVID-19. T cells, B-cell-depleted T cells, or PBMCs supplied cDNA or gDNA.

As processed by the authors: Amplified reference gene primers provided the basis for estimating nucleated cell counts. The assay was immunoSEQ multiplex PCR, and TCRdb's table has in-frame clones only and misses some. V and J calls and clone size follow that table, whereas D and trimming were derived from the DNA. In the table there are 50,000 or so clones, about 87% of which are singletons. Sequencing was carried out using peripheral blood. The receptor was derived from a man older than 75 with acute or convalescent COVID-19.

This CDR3 reads CASSLLGTSGGFGETQYF. DNA of the CDR3: TGTGCCAGTAGTCTACTAGGGACTAGCGGGGGCTTCGGGGAGACCCAGTACTTC. This rearrangement joins TRBV19 to TRBJ2-5; TRBD2 matches 14 bases. Germline CDR1 reads LNHDA; CDR2 reads SQIVND (reference sequence). The junction had 13 bases not matched to a gene; V was cut back by 5 bases and J by 5 bases. The CDR3 has 18 amino acids.